This T cell receptor beta chain is drawn from a study of T cells after yellow fever vaccination. Whole-study results and caveats: The secondary response was weaker but peaked faster, day 5 versus 15. A limited proportion of clonotypes was detected within both the CD4 and CD8 compartments.

On this clonotype itself: Its target is not known.

Per the germline V gene, CDR1 is SGHRS and CDR2 is YFSETQ. The CDR3 contains 16 residues. The V end was cut by 1 base, the J end by 0 bases, with 12 bases between. Making TCR cDNA involved 5'RACE template switching, which added UMIs and a universal primer site. TCRdb reanalysed the 5' RACE reads using MiXCR and keeps one entry per CDR3 protein. The sample has some 670,000 distinct CDR3 sequences, about 12% seen once; the top ten hold 15%. This chain connects TRBV5-1 to TRBJ2-3; TRBD1 is a possible D gene (5 bases). The sequencing here drew on PBMCs, taken on the day of the yellow fever booster vaccination. The TCR comes from a man aged 25-45 years who received the YFV17D yellow fever vaccine. Here the CDR3 reads CASSLMRQTSTDTQYF. The CDR3 DNA reads as TGCGCCAGCAGCTTGATGCGACAGACTAGCACAGATACGCAGTATTTT.